Below, 15 T cell receptor beta chains from the same sample are listed, as sequenced in a study of early T cells in non-severe SARS-CoV-2 infection. TCRdb redid the calling of the 5' RACE reads with MiXCR, one entry per CDR3 protein. The sample includes about 77,000 distinct CDR3 sequences, roughly 5.3% seen only once; the top ten take 6.5% to 8%. This specimen consisted of whole blood, obtained at baseline. Receptors originate from an adult who was a healthcare worker with PCR-confirmed SARS-CoV-2 infection or an uninfected control (not recorded which).

This clonotype was counted many times. V is TRBV21-1 and J is TRBJ1-2. TRBV21-1 is a recognized pseudogene. CDR3 size: 14 residues. The CDR3 DNA follows: TGTGCCAGCAGCATGGGTGCGCGGCCCTATGGCTACACCTTC. This codes for CASSMGARPYGYTF.

This clonotype was detected a few times. The chain is built from TRBV5-1 and TRBJ2-1; 10 bases fit TRBD2. CDR1 and CDR2 (germline): SGHRS, YFSETQ. The CDR3 spans 16 residues. The trim removed 4 bases at V and 0 bases at J, leaving 4 bases unmatched. The CDR3 is CASSRTSGASYNEQFF. CDR3 DNA: TGCGCCAGCAGCCGAACTAGCGGGGCCTCCTACAATGAGCAGTTCTTC.

V gene TRBV12-3 or TRBV12-4 combines with J gene TRBJ2-3; 12 bases are a match to TRBD2. J lost 4 bases, V lost 6 bases, and 5 bases had no gene match. There are 15 residues in the CDR3. The CDR3 nucleotides are TGTGCCAGCAGGACTAGCGGGAGATTGGCAGATACGCAGTATTTT. Translated: CASRTSGRLADTQYF.

In this sample, this clonotype turned up many times. The V gene is TRBV6-5, the J gene TRBJ1-5, with 11 nucleotides matching TRBD1. V dropped 6 bases and J dropped 7; count of bases not matched to a gene: 8. The CDR3 is made up of 15 amino acids. The germline V gene has CDR1 MNHEY and CDR2 SVGAGI. CDR3 nucleotide sequence: TGTGCCAGCAGCGGTGGACAGGGGGCCTGGCAGCCCCAGCATTTT. Translated: CASSGGQGAWQPQHF.

This clonotype was seen more than once but under ten times. The chain employs TRBV27 and TRBJ2-1, with D possibly TRBD1 on 5 matching bases. The V end was cut by 8 bases, the J end by 0 bases, with 20 bases between. The CDR3 is 17 amino acids. The germline V gene encodes CDR1 MNHEY and CDR2 SMNVEV (reference sequence). The CDR3 reads CASGPRGSPSSYNEQFF. CDR3 DNA: TGTGCCAGCGGACCTAGGGGCAGTCCTAGCTCCTACAATGAGCAGTTCTTC.

This clonotype was counted between two and nine times. V gene TRBV10-3 combines with J gene TRBJ2-7, with 7 bases identical to TRBD1. This CDR3 contains 13 residues. The germline CDR1 and CDR2 sequences are ENHRY and SYGVKD. The V segment lost 6 bases and the J segment 2 bases; nucleotides outside the gene matches: 4. The DNA for the CDR3 is TGTGCCATCAGAGGGGACAGAGCCTACGAGCAGTACTTC. Its protein is CAIRGDRAYEQYF.

This clonotype was detected many times. The chain recombines TRBV28 with TRBJ2-1, with D tentatively TRBD2 (6 bases). V lost 2 bases and J lost 7, with 9 bases in between. This CDR3 comprises 13 residues. Per the germline V gene, CDR1 is MDHEN and CDR2 is SYDVKM. CDR3 coding DNA: TGTGCCAGCAGTTTAGACGGGACTAATGAGCAGTTCTTC. Its protein is CASSLDGTNEQFF.

The chain carries TRBV18 and TRBJ2-6, with D possibly TRBD2 on 5 matching bases. The CDR3 is made up of 15 amino acids. V was shortened by 6 bases and J by 0 bases, with 9 bases between the two germline ends. The germline V gene encodes CDR1 KGHSH and CDR2 LQKENI. CDR3 loop: CASSMGSSGANVLTF. CDR3 sequence (DNA): TGTGCCAGCTCTATGGGGAGCTCTGGGGCCAACGTCCTGACTTTC.

This clonotype was observed at least ten times. The chain has TRBV7-2 and TRBJ1-4; no firm D call. This CDR3 has 16 residues. CDR1 and CDR2 from the germline V gene are SGHTA and FQGNSA. V dropped 1 base and J dropped 0 bases, with 9 bases sitting between them. The CDR3 bases are TGTGCCAGCAGCTTAGGACGGGGAGCAACTAATGAAAAACTGTTTTTT. It codes for CASSLGRGATNEKLFF.

This clonotype was seen many times. The genes are TRBV19 and TRBJ1-3, with 8 nucleotides matching TRBD1. Germline V gene data show CDR1 as LNHDA and CDR2 as SQIVND (reference sequence). This CDR3 region has 16 residues. The V gene end was trimmed by 3 bases and the J gene end by 2 bases; junction bases not matched to a gene: 6. CDR3 protein: CASSIGTGGTGNTIYF. As DNA, the CDR3 is TGTGCCAGTAGTATTGGAACAGGGGGGACTGGAAACACCATATATTTT.

The table lists this clonotype with a few counts. The chain joins TRBV6-2 or TRBV6-3 to TRBJ2-7, with TRBD1 matching 7 bases. Per germline, CDR1 MNHEY and CDR2 SVGEGT. This CDR3 is built from 15 residues. The ends lost 6 bases at V and 6 bases at J; junction bases unmatched: 14. The CDR3 region is CASSVQTGFRGEQYF. CDR3 nucleotide sequence: TGTGCCAGCAGCGTGCAGACAGGGTTCCGAGGCGAGCAGTACTTC.

The table lists this clonotype with a few counts. V gene TRBV6-6 combines with J gene TRBJ2-1; 8 positions agree with TRBD2. V dropped 6 bases and J dropped 3; count of bases not matched to a gene: 7. The CDR3 spans 15 residues. Germline-derived CDR1 and CDR2 are MNHNY and SVGAGI (reference sequence). CDR3 sequence (DNA): TGTGCCAGCAGCCTGGGGACTAGTTTCTACAATGAGCAGTTCTTC. Protein: CASSLGTSFYNEQFF.

This clonotype was picked up many times. This chain links TRBV7-8 with TRBJ2-7, with D possibly matching TRBD1 (6 bases). The V gene lost 1 base and the J gene lost 5 bases, with 6 bases spanning the gap. From germline, CDR1 is SGHVS and CDR2 FQNEAQ. The CDR3 extends over 12 amino acids. CDR3 residues: CASSLDRDEQYF. In nucleotides, the CDR3 is TGTGCCAGCAGCTTAGACAGGGACGAGCAGTACTTC.

This chain uses TRBV20-1 with TRBJ2-3; 12 bases are a match to TRBD2. V shed 2 bases, J shed 5 bases, and the junction held 14 bases outside the gene matches. This CDR3 is built from 18 residues. The germline V gene encodes CDR1 DFQATT and CDR2 SNEGSKA (reference sequence). The CDR3 DNA reads TGCAGTGCTAGAATCGGCGGACTAGCGGGACCACGCGGAGATACGCAGTATTTT. It yields the protein CSARIGGLAGPRGDTQYF.

This clonotype was recorded at least ten times. The chain recombines TRBV7-9 with TRBJ2-7; no clear D gene. Germline V gene data show CDR1 as SEHNR and CDR2 as FQNEAQ (reference sequence). The length of the CDR3 is 14 residues. Trimming left V 2 bases short and J 0 bases short, with 8 bases between. CDR3 region: CASSLSGRSYEQYF. The CDR3 coding sequence is TGTGCCAGCAGCTTAAGTGGCCGCTCCTACGAGCAGTACTTC.